This T cell receptor (beta chain) is drawn from a study of cytomegalovirus exposure and HLA in healthy donors (dated by TCRdb to the late 2010s). As for the study more broadly: According to an earlier analysis of 587 of the donors, roughly 180 million T cells yielded 120 million or so unique TCR beta sequences and more than 250 Gb of sequence data. Around 300 gigabases of sequencing data and approximately 85 million unique TCR sequences were included in an early release covering under 650 HLA-typed donors. Of the approximately 400 genotyped donors, roughly 80% fell in the genetic ancestry cluster associated with self-reported Caucasian donors. The study was designed to test whether signatures of past pathogen exposure could be identified by cataloging public T cell receptors. Using immunosequencing, the study profiled T cell repertoires from about 610 subjects and related those repertoires to cytomegalovirus serostatus. A separate validation cohort of some 130 different subjects was used in addition to the approximately 610-subject first cohort. To predict cytomegalovirus infection status, the study brought together high-throughput TCR immunosequencing, statistical association of individual TCRs with disease status, and machine learning. A later analysis re-examined previously published TCR beta repertoires from roughly 650 donors and added high-resolution HLA genotyping to investigate patterns of TCR occurrence. Rather than using new phenotypic data, the later analysis identified candidate immune exposures from TCR beta sequences and from how often those sequences occurred across donors. To decide whether each TCR beta V gene segment behaved as functional or pseudogenic, an earlier analysis of 587 of the donors relied on high-throughput TCR beta sequencing. Alongside the repertoire data, information on donor age, sex, ethnicity and CMV serostatus was compiled. Genome-wide SNP genotypes for about three fifths of the roughly 670 donors were used in a later genetic analysis, which treated that subset as a discovery cohort. Every repertoire in the discovery cohort had been generated on one and the same sequencing platform. HLA typing included class I and class II loci at four-digit resolution. Typing coverage differed by locus: A, B, C, DRB1 and DQB1 were typed in roughly 620-630 donors, DQA1 in roughly 510, DPA1 in nearly 610, and DPB1 in 400 to 490. Several DR-DQ haplotypes were treated as single units for association and clustering because of strong linkage in the cohort. On average, about 240,000 unique TCR beta nucleotide sequences were sequenced per donor among 300 to 500 genotyped donors of the cohort, with roughly a sixth of those sequences being non-productive.

The library was produced with the immunoSEQ multiplex PCR assay. A mixture of 60 forward primers for TCR Vbeta segments and 13 reverse primers for TCR Jbeta segments was used in the multiplex PCR. The CDR3 region of rearranged TCR beta genes was amplified from genomic DNA by a multiplex PCR assay. On the Illumina HiSeq System, the amplified TCR beta libraries were sequenced as 87-base-pair reads. Per the authors' processing: In a later analysis, 80 million or so unique TCR beta chains were counted across the roughly 700 repertoires, and approximately 11 million of these chains were shared by at least two donors. Raw reads were error-corrected and collapsed into unique sequences by a nearest-neighbor algorithm in which closely related sequences were merged to remove PCR and sequencing errors. CDR3 sequences were aligned to IMGT reference sequences to assign V, D and J gene segments. Each retained sequence needed at least a six-nucleotide match to both a V gene segment and a J gene segment. A rearrangement counted as productive if the CDR3 had no stop codons and remained in frame with V and J, and every other rearrangement counted as non-productive. Following IMGT convention, CDR3 was defined as the stretch from the second conserved V-encoded cysteine to the conserved J-encoded phenylalanine. The earlier analysis of approximately 590 of the donors excluded any sequence lacking an unambiguous match to a single V gene segment. An earlier analysis of fewer than 750 of the donors called V segments functional above 56.7% productive rearrangements and segregating when the between-donor standard deviation exceeded 5%. A statistical classification framework was built for diagnosing cytomegalovirus status from the catalog of TCR beta chain sequences. A later analysis assigned V and J genes by comparing TCR nucleotide sequences with IMGT/GENE-DB human TR gene sequences. Using the TCRdist pipeline, a later analysis assigned CDR3 sequences along with most-parsimonious VDJ recombination scenarios. In a later analysis, each TCR beta chain was defined by its CDR3 amino acid sequence together with its V-gene family, and reads without a unique V-gene family were excluded. A later analysis removed several hundred highly shared, low-generation-probability nucleotide sequences to deal with suspected cross-contamination and a sequencing artifact. A later analysis calculated a clonal expansion index for each public chain from normalized within-repertoire ranks of inferred template counts. In a later analysis, generation probabilities were computed with a VDJ recombination model fitted to out-of-frame rearrangements, and the resulting probabilities were checked against IGoR. In a later analysis, hypergeometric tests were used to score TCR-TCR, TCR-HLA and TCR-CMV co-occurrence, with a repertoire-size bias correction applied to TCR pairs. A later analysis estimated false discovery rates by permuting HLA or CMV assignments 20 times. In a later analysis, co-occurring TCRs were grouped with DBSCAN, and TCRdist sequence similarity was added when clustering was performed within HLA-allele-positive subsets. Co-occurrence clustering excluded repertoires with fewer than 30,000 or more than 120,000 public chains, plus five with anomalous nucleotide sharing. Imported from immuneACCESS, the table was reduced by TCRdb to in-frame sequences with V and J called. These copies leave out some clones; in studies compared against another copy, an unresolved V gene accounts for under half, and the cause of the remainder is not known. For V, J and clone size, that table is used; D and trimming come from the DNA. Within this sample are roughly 180,000 clones, with about 9.4% of them counted one time only. The ten largest account for 1% to 1.5% of the sample.

What the work shows at the level of the full study, not this receptor alone: In vitro tests confirmed that three of the cytomegalovirus-associated TCR beta chains recognize cytomegalovirus antigens. A later analysis found that most CMV-associated TCR beta chains appeared HLA-restricted, with HLA associations seemingly driven largely by CMV exposure. According to the authors, the approach could potentially be generalized to other disease states and immunological phenotypes. Specific HLA alleles were associated with over 15,000 TCR beta sequences at a false discovery rate of 0.05 in a later analysis. In a later analysis, TCR association rates were found to vary across HLA loci, with the most associated TCRs seen for DRB1 alleles and the fewest for HLA-C alleles. The only immune exposure information available for the cohort was CMV serostatus. Only TCR beta chains were sequenced in this cohort, and the absence of alpha or paired-chain data limited detectable features. Because HLA typing was missing for some donors at each locus, association tests included only the typed subset. Across donors, most TCR sequences were observed very rarely, whereas some public TCRs were present in many individuals. A total of roughly 160 TCR beta chains were listed by the study as associated with cytomegalovirus. A cluster of highly shared sequence variants was judged likely to be a technical artifact of the sequencing pipeline. Compared with the approximately 670-donor mean, donors in an Asian-associated ancestry cluster had fewer N-insertions in productive TCRs, according to a later genetic analysis. When HLA alleles, especially DR and DQ, strongly co-occurred, attributing TCR associations to individual alleles was difficult. Linkage disequilibrium might explain the correlated functional status among segregating V segments, but an unknown experimental factor could not be excluded. Broadly in line with IMGT annotations, most TCR beta V segments showed up in productive rearrangements about 90% or about 30% of the time in an earlier analysis of around 600 of the donors. A later genetic analysis associated a missense DCLRE1C variant with V-gene and J-gene trimming of TCR beta chains, and an independent cohort replicated the association. Sequencing depth was assumed to be roughly uniform across donors in the presence/absence analyses, though that assumption may not hold. Cytomegalovirus status was reported to be diagnosed by the classifier with high specificity and sensitivity in both the original and validation cohorts. A further reported finding was that TCR beta sequences accurately predicted the HLA-A and HLA-B alleles for most subjects in the first cohort. Because counts were too low, roughly 16 rarely observed V segments, including chromosome 9 orphons, were left out of the earlier analysis of over 550 of the donors. According to a later analysis, parvovirus B19, influenza, CMV and Epstein-Barr virus appeared linked to several top co-occurrence clusters. In a later analysis, HLA-associated TCR beta chains were found to be more clonally expanded and to have lower generation probabilities than equally common non-associated chains. Because the 87-base-pair reads could not distinguish some IMGT-functional V segments, including TRBV6-2 and TRBV6-3, those segments were excluded.

This clone came up a few times. Its specific antigen is unknown. No per-base quality is available; no much larger clone lies one base away. In total, over 600 healthy bone marrow donors made up the cohort. At the time of sampling, every cohort member was nominally healthy, though immune exposures that went unrecorded were likely present. The donor was CMV seropositive and belonged to the group of 250 to 300 seropositive cohort members. Each donor provided a peripheral blood sample, and peripheral blood mononuclear cells were used for TCR beta sequencing. Genomic DNA was extracted from the blood cell samples with the Qiagen DNeasy Blood Extraction Kit. CDR1 and CDR2, per the germline V gene, are ENHRY and SYGVKD. Including cysteine and phenylalanine, the CDR3 has 15 amino acids. CDR3 DNA only is kept here, 45 bases in frame from base 1. Trimming takes 2 bases from V and 0 bases from J, and the germline ends sit 10 bases apart.

Sequenced sample: PBMCs. The V and J segments used are TRBV10-3 and TRBJ1-1; the D gene is possibly TRBD1, with 6 bases matching. The TCR comes from a woman in her 30s in good health and CMV-seropositive. The CDR3 corresponds to CAISETGSMNTEAFF. The nucleotide sequence is given as TGTGCCATCAGTGAGACAGGGTCAATGAACACTGAAGCTTTCTTT.